These 15 T cell receptor beta chains came from one sample sequenced in a study of shared clonotypes between healthy human individuals. The data were produced by immunoSEQ multiplex PCR, yet TCRdb's version contains in-frame clones alone and is incomplete. The sample consists of about 470,000 clones, 70% to 80% of them appearing once. Sequencing used PBMCs. These receptors were obtained from a middle-aged woman in good health. Some clones in this sample may be carry-over from other donors' samples.

CDR3 residues: CASSSEVGVFSNTEAFF. The CDR3 DNA sequence: TGTGCCAGCAGCTCAGAAGTGGGGGTATTTTCGAACACTGAAGCTTTCTTT. The rearrangement links TRBV7-9 to TRBJ1-1; D is perhaps TRBD1 (5 bases). The ends were cut back, 4 bases at V and 1 base at J, with 19 bases in the middle. This CDR3 contains 17 residues. Germline V gene lookup returns CDR1 SEHNR and CDR2 FQNEAQ (reference sequence).

The chain employs TRBV4-2 and TRBJ2-2, with 7 bases lining up with TRBD2. The CDR3 loop spans 17 amino acids. Germline V gene lookup returns CDR1 LGHNA and CDR2 YNFKEQ. V lost 0 bases, J lost 5 bases, and 9 bases stayed unmatched. In nucleotides, the CDR3 is TGTGCCAGCAGCCAAGATGTAGCGGGTCGTGGGACCGGGGAGCTGTTTTTT. Encoded protein: CASSQDVAGRGTGELFF.

The chain has TRBV14 and TRBJ2-1, with D perhaps TRBD1 (5 bases). V was shortened by 5 bases and J by 0 bases, with 17 bases between the two germline ends. Germline loops: CDR1 SGHDN, CDR2 FVKESK. This CDR3 is 17 amino acids long. CDR3: CASSNLPPRGSYNEQFF. In DNA, the CDR3 is TGTGCCAGCAGCAACCTACCCCCTAGGGGCTCCTACAATGAGCAGTTCTTC.

The V call is TRBV11-2, the J call TRBJ2-1; 7 bases fit TRBD2. The CDR3 is 15 residues long. Germline CDR1 and CDR2: SGHAT and FQNNGV. Trimming took 0 bases from V and 4 from J; bases not matched to a gene: 3. The CDR3 DNA reads TGTGCCAGCAGCTTAGATCCGGGGGGATACAATGAGCAGTTCTTC. Protein product: CASSLDPGGYNEQFF.

The chain has TRBV5-4 and TRBJ1-2; the match to TRBD1 covers 8 bases. CDR1 is SGHNT and CDR2 is YYREEE in the germline V gene (reference sequence). The junction had 7 bases not matched to a gene; V was cut back by 1 base and J by 8 bases. This CDR3 spans 14 amino acids. This CDR3 reads CASSLRGQGAGYTF. CDR3 nucleotide sequence: TGTGCCAGCAGCTTGAGAGGACAGGGAGCGGGCTACACCTTC. The whole variable domain, filled in from reference TRBV5-4 and TRBJ1-2, reads ETGVTQSPTHLIKTRGQQVTLRCSSQSGHNTVSWYQQALGQGPQFIFQYYREEENGRGNFPPRFSGLQFPNYSSELNVNALELDDSALYLCASSLRGQGAGYTFGSGTRLTVV.

The chain recombines TRBV5-5 with TRBJ2-7; 7 bases are shared with TRBD2. In germline, CDR1 is SGHKS, CDR2 YYEKEE (reference sequence). The CDR3 totals 14 residues. V gave up 4 bases and J gave up 4 bases; unmatched junction bases: 8. As DNA, the CDR3 is TGTGCCAGCAGCGCGGGACTAACCGTATACGAGCAGTACTTC. Protein: CASSAGLTVYEQYF.

This sequence joins TRBV2 and TRBJ2-1, with no clear D. V lost 8 bases and J 5 bases, leaving 7 bases between the germline ends. This CDR3 comprises 11 residues. Germline V lookup: CDR1 SNHLY, CDR2 FYNNEI. For the CDR3, the DNA is TGTGCCAGCCGGTACCACAATGAGCAGTTCTTC. It encodes CASRYHNEQFF.

This CDR3 is CAISESGGRGEKYGYTF. In DNA form, the CDR3 reads TGTGCCATCAGTGAGTCGGGCGGGCGGGGCGAAAAGTATGGCTACACCTTC. The V call is TRBV10-3, the J call TRBJ1-2; perhaps TRBD1 as D (5 bases). The CDR3 length is 17 residues. Deletions cut 0 bases from V and 5 bases from J, with 19 bases between. From germline, CDR1 is ENHRY and CDR2 SYGVKD.

The rearrangement uses TRBV7-9 and TRBJ2-1, with TRBD2 matching 9 bases. The CDR3 contains 14 residues. Germline V gene lookup returns CDR1 SEHNR and CDR2 FQNEAQ (reference sequence). V was pared by 6 bases and J by 8 bases, with 8 bases of the junction left unmatched. CDR3 sequence: CASRGGGRADEQFF. CDR3 sequence (DNA): TGTGCCAGCAGGGGTGGCGGGAGGGCCGATGAGCAGTTCTTC.

The chain employs TRBV19 and TRBJ1-1; possibly TRBD1 for D (5 bases). Germline CDR1 and CDR2: LNHDA and SQIVND (reference sequence). The CDR3 consists of 21 residues. The V gene lost 9 bases and the J gene lost 1 base, with 36 bases spanning the gap. The CDR3 reads CASTKLNNLWGSAAENTEAFF. The CDR3, as DNA: TGTGCCAGCACAAAACTAAACAACCTCTGGGGCTCCGCTGCCGAGAACACTGAAGCTTTCTTT.

The V call is TRBV4-2, the J call TRBJ1-4, with D unresolved. CDR1 and CDR2 (germline): LGHNA, YNFKEQ. V lost 4 bases and J lost 4, with 13 bases in between. The CDR3 length is 15 residues. The CDR3 protein is CASSRRALYNEKLFF. CDR3 nucleotide sequence: TGTGCCAGCAGCCGCCGGGCACTTTATAATGAAAAACTGTTTTTT.

J is TRBJ2-7 and V is TRBV5-8; 7 bases line up with TRBD1. Trimming removed 1 base from V and 3 bases from J; junction bases left unmatched: 7. The CDR3 is 15 residues long. Germline assignment: CDR1 SGHTS and CDR2 YDEGEE. CDR3 sequence: CASSLWGRGIYEQYF. CDR3 nucleotides: TGTGCCAGCAGCTTGTGGGGCAGGGGGATCTACGAGCAGTACTTC.

This clone was recorded once. V is TRBV5-1 and J is TRBJ2-4, with 16 bases lining up with TRBD2. This CDR3 has 16 amino acids. J lost 6 bases, V lost 4 bases, and 4 bases had no gene match. The V gene's germline CDR1 is SGHRS and CDR2 YFSETQ. The CDR3 spells CASSAGLAGGRNIQYF. The CDR3 DNA is TGCGCCAGCAGCGCGGGACTAGCGGGAGGGCGAAACATTCAGTACTTC. Looking up the rest from reference TRBV5-1 and TRBJ2-4 gives the full variable domain: KAGVTQTPRYLIKTRGQQVTLSCSPISGHRSVSWYQQTPGQGLQFLFEYFSETQRNKGNFPGRFSGRQFSNSRSEMNVSTLELGDSALYLCASSAGLAGGRNIQYFGAGTRLSVL.

The rearrangement links TRBV7-2 to TRBJ2-2; TRBD2 is a possible D gene (5 bases). V was cut by 0 bases and J by 2 bases, with 7 bases left in between. CDR3 length equals 15 residues. The germline CDR1 and CDR2 sequences are SGHTA and FQGNSA. The CDR3 DNA follows: TGTGCCAGCAGCTTAGCGGGAGCAAACACCGGGGAGCTGTTTTTT. It is translated as CASSLAGANTGELFF.

This chain connects TRBV7-9 to TRBJ1-5; D is undetermined. The length of the CDR3 is 14 residues. The ends were cut back, 5 bases at V and 0 bases at J, with 8 bases in the middle. CDR1 is SEHNR, CDR2 FQNEAQ, per germline (reference sequence). In nucleotides, the CDR3 is TGTGCCAGCAGCGCGGTGGATAGCAATCAGCCCCAGCATTTT. Translated, it gives CASSAVDSNQPQHF. Full variable domain (rest looked up from reference TRBV7-9 and TRBJ1-5): DTGVSQNPRHKITKRGQNVTFRCDPISEHNRLYWYRQTLGQGPEFLTYFQNEAQLEKSRLLSDRFSAERPKGSFSTLEIQRTEQGDSAMYLCASSAVDSNQPQHFGDGTRLSIL.